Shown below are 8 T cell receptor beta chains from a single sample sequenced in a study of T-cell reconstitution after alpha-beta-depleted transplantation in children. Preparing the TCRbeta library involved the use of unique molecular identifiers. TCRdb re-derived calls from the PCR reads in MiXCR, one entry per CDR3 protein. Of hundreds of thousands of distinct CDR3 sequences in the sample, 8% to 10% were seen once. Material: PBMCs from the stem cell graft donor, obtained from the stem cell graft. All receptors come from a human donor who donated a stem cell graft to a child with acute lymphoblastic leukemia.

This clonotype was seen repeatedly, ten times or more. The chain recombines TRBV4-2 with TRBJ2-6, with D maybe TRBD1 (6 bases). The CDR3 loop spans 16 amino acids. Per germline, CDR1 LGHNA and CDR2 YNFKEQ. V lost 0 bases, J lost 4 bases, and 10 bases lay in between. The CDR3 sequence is CASSQDQGRGANVLTF. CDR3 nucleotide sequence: TGTGCCAGCAGCCAAGATCAGGGGCGGGGGGCCAACGTCCTGACTTTC.

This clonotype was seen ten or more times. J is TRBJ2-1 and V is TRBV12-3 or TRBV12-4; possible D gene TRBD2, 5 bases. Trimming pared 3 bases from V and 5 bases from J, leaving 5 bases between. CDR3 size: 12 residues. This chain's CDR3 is CASSFGNNEQFF. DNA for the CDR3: TGTGCCAGCAGTTTCGGGAACAATGAGCAGTTCTTC.

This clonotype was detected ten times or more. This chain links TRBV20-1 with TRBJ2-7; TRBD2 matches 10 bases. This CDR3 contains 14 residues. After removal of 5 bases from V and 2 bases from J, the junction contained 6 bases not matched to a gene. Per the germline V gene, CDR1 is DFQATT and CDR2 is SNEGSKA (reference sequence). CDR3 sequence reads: CSACRAGGPYEQYF. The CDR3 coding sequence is TGCAGTGCTTGCAGAGCGGGGGGGCCCTACGAGCAGTACTTC.

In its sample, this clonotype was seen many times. CDR3 sequence: CASSPGRSGRYPIYEQYF. The CDR3 DNA sequence: TGTGCCAGCTCACCGGGTAGGTCAGGGAGGTACCCTATCTACGAGCAGTACTTC. This chain connects TRBV18 to TRBJ2-7; perhaps TRBD2 as D (6 bases). Germline V gene sequence: CDR1 KGHSH, CDR2 LQKENI. V lost 3 bases to trimming and J lost 3 bases, with 24 bases between them. This CDR3 contains 18 residues. The full variable domain, with the rest looked up from reference TRBV18 and TRBJ2-7, is NAGVMQNPRHLVRRRGQEARLRCSPMKGHSHVYWYRQLPEEGLKFMVYLQKENIIDESGMPKERFSAEFPKEGPSILRIQQVVRGDSAAYFCASSPGRSGRYPIYEQYFGPGTRLTVT.

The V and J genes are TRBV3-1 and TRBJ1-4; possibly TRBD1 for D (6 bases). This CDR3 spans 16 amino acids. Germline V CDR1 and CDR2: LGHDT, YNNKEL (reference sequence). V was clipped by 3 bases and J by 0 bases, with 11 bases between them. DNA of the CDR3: TGTGCCAGCAGCCAGGGACAAGGATCAACTAATGAAAAACTGTTTTTT. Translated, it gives CASSQGQGSTNEKLFF.

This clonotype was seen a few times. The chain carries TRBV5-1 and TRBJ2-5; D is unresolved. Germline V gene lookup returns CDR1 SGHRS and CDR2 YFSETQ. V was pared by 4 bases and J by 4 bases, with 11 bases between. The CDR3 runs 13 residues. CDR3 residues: CASSGNVGETQYF. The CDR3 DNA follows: TGCGCCAGCAGCGGGAATGTTGGAGAGACCCAGTACTTC.

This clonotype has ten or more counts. The CDR3 DNA reads TGCAGCGTTGTATACGAGTCAACGAGGTTCTTC. Encoded protein: CSVVYESTRFF. The chain combines TRBV29-1 with TRBJ2-1; D remains unclear. Germline V gene sequence: CDR1 SQVTM, CDR2 ANQGSEA. The CDR3 runs 11 residues. V was shortened by 4 bases and J by 15 bases, with 16 bases between the two germline ends.

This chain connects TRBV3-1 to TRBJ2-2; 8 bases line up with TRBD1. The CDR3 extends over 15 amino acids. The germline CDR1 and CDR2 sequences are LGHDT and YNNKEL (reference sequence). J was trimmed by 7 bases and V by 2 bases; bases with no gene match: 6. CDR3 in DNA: TGTGCCAGCAGCCAAATTCAGGGGGCCGGCGGGGAGCTGTTTTTT. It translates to CASSQIQGAGGELFF.